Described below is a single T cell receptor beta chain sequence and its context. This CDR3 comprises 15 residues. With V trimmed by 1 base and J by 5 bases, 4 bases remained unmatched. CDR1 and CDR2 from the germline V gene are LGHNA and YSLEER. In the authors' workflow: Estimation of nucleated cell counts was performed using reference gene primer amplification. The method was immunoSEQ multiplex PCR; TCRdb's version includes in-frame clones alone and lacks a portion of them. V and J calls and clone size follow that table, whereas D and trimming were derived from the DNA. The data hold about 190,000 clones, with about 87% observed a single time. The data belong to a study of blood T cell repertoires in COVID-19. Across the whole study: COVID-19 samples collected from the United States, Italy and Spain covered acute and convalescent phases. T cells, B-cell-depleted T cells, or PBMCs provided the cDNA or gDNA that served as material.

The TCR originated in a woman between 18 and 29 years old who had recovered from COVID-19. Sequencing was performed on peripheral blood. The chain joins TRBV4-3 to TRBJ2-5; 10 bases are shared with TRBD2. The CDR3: CASSQGTSGTETQYF. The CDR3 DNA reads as TGCGCCAGCAGCCAAGGGACTAGCGGTACGGAGACCCAGTACTTC.